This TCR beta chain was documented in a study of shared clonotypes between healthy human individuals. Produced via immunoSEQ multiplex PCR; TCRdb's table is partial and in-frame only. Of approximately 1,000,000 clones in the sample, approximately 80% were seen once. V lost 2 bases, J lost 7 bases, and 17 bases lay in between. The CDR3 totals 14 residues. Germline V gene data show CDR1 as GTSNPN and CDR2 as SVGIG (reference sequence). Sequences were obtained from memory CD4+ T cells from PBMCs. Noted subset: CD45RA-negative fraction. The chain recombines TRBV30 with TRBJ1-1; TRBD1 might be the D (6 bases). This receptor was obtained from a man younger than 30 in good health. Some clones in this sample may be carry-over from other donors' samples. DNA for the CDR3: TGTGCCTGGAGTCCGCGGACAGCTCCCCGTGAAGCTTTCTTT. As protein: CAWSPRTAPREAFF.